This T cell receptor (beta chain) was recovered during a study of cytomegalovirus exposure and HLA in healthy donors. Study details: Genetic ancestry analysis placed around 76% of the roughly 400 donors that were genotyped in the Caucasian-associated cluster. General study findings and limits: Versus the roughly 640-donor mean, an Asian-associated ancestry cluster reportedly showed fewer N-insertions in a later analysis.

Losses at the gene ends were 2 bases for V and 4 bases for J; bases not matched to a gene: 3. The V gene's germline CDR1 is LGHNA and CDR2 YNFKEQ. The CDR3 runs to 15 residues. This clone showed up just once. The target antigen is unknown. The primer mix had 60 Vbeta and 13 Jbeta primers. TCRdb's copy holds only in-frame clones and misses some; the assay was immunoSEQ multiplex PCR. The data contain over 85,000 clones, more than 70% of them singletons. The sample comprised PBMCs. The receptor comes from a woman in her thirties or forties in good health and CMV-seronegative. The chain uses TRBV4-2 and TRBJ2-3; 10 bases agree with TRBD2. CDR3 residues: CASSQSGGAPDTQYF. The DNA of the CDR3 is TGTGCCAGCAGCCAAAGCGGGGGGGCCCCAGATACGCAGTATTTT.